The next 11 T cell receptor beta chains were all read from a single sample in a study of T cells after posttransplantation cyclophosphamide. Assay: immunoSEQ multiplex PCR; the TCRdb copy retains only in-frame clones and omits some. The repertoire holds some 16,000 clones, with 85% as singletons. Sampled 1 year posttransplant, controls received myeloablative marrow transplants, methotrexate and a calcineurin inhibitor. The sample here was PBMCs, taken after allogeneic stem cell transplant with calcineurin inhibitor and methotrexate. The receptors originated from a female patient aged 18-29 years who received an allogeneic stem cell transplant from an unrelated donor, was CMV-positive, and had acute and chronic GVHD. The graft donor may have given rise to some T cells.

This chain links TRBV28 with TRBJ2-7; D ambiguous. Germline loops: CDR1 MDHEN, CDR2 SYDVKM. The CDR3 consists of 14 residues. Between the trimmed V and J ends, which lost 5 bases and 1 base, there was a span of 12 bases. CDR3 nucleotides: TGTGCCAGCAGTAGGCCTCACGGGTCCTACGAGCAGTACTTC. Encoded protein: CASSRPHGSYEQYF.

The V gene is TRBV13, the J gene TRBJ2-7; 7 bases are a match to TRBD2. The V segment lost 3 bases and the J segment 3 bases; nucleotides outside the gene matches: 17. Germline assignment: CDR1 PRHDT and CDR2 FYEKMQ (reference sequence). The CDR3 sequence is 18 residues long. The CDR3 reads CASSLVLAGLPKFYEQYF. The DNA of the CDR3 is TGTGCCAGCAGCTTGGTTTTAGCGGGCCTTCCTAAATTCTACGAGCAGTACTTC. The whole variable domain, remainder taken from reference TRBV13 and TRBJ2-7, is AAGVIQSPRHLIKEKRETATLKCYPIPRHDTVYWYQQGPGQDPQFLISFYEKMQSDKGSIPDRFSAQQFSDYHSELNMSSLELGDSALYFCASSLVLAGLPKFYEQYFGPGTRLTVT.

The rearrangement joins TRBV30 to TRBJ1-1; no clear D gene. V lost 6 bases and J lost 1, with 9 bases in between. Germline CDR1 is GTSNPN and CDR2 is SVGIG (reference sequence). The CDR3 sequence is 12 residues long. CDR3 in DNA: TGTGCCTGCTACCCCAAGAACACTGAAGCTTTCTTT. Protein sequence: CACYPKNTEAFF.

V gene TRBV5-4 combines with J gene TRBJ2-7, with 12 positions matching TRBD2. CDR1 and CDR2 from the germline V gene are SGHNT and YYREEE (reference sequence). Trimming at V came to 4 bases and at J to 5 bases, leaving 10 bases not matched to a gene. The length of the CDR3 is 16 residues. CDR3 sequence reads: CASSPDGLAGYHEQYF. CDR3 bases: TGTGCCAGCAGCCCTGATGGACTAGCGGGATATCACGAGCAGTACTTC.

The rearrangement joins TRBV30 to TRBJ2-2, with TRBD1 identical over 9 bases. CDR1 is GTSNPN and CDR2 is SVGIG in the germline V gene (reference sequence). The V and J ends lost 3 bases and 6 bases, in that order; junction bases with no gene match: 2. CDR3 length equals 13 residues. The CDR3: CAWRRQGAGELFF. For the CDR3, the DNA is TGTGCCTGGAGACGACAGGGGGCCGGGGAGCTGTTTTTT. Using reference TRBV30 and TRBJ2-2 for the parts outside the CDR3, the full variable domain is SQTIHQWPATLVQPVGSPLSLECTVEGTSNPNLYWYRQAAGRGLQLLFYSVGIGQISSEVPQNLSASRPQDRQFILSSKKLLLSDSGFYLCAWRRQGAGELFFGEGSRLTVL.

The chain has TRBV14 and TRBJ2-3; 9 positions match TRBD1. With 3 bases clipped from V and 4 bases from J, the junction kept 11 bases outside the gene matches. This CDR3 contains 17 residues. The germline gives CDR1 SGHDN, CDR2 FVKESK. The CDR3 sequence is CASSHELDRGGSDTQYF. CDR3 sequence (DNA): TGTGCCAGCAGCCATGAATTGGACAGGGGAGGGTCAGATACGCAGTATTTT.

The chain links TRBV7-8 to TRBJ1-5, with 9 nucleotides matching TRBD1. Germline V CDR1 and CDR2: SGHVS, FQNEAQ. This CDR3 is built from 14 residues. Trimming at V came to 5 bases and at J to 6 bases, leaving 5 bases not matched to a gene. This CDR3 is CASSQTGGSQPQHF. The CDR3, as DNA: TGTGCCAGCAGCCAGACAGGGGGGTCTCAGCCCCAGCATTTT.

In nucleotides, the CDR3 is TGTGCCAGCAGCCCAGCGGGGAGCACAGATACGCAGTATTTT. Translation gives CASSPAGSTDTQYF. J is TRBJ2-3 and V is TRBV11-2; TRBD2 matches 7 bases. This CDR3 is 14 amino acids long. The trim removed 5 bases at V and 0 bases at J, leaving 2 bases unmatched. Germline CDR1 and CDR2: SGHAT and FQNNGV.

CDR3 sequence reads: CASSPSWGVAEAFF. In DNA form, the CDR3 reads TGTGCCAGCAGTCCCTCTTGGGGGGTGGCTGAAGCTTTCTTT. V usage is TRBV6-1 and J usage is TRBJ1-1; the D gene is possibly TRBD1 (5 bases). The CDR3 has 14 residues. CDR1 is MNHNS, CDR2 SASEGT, per germline. V lost 5 bases, J lost 6 bases, and 16 bases lay in between.

V gene TRBV5-1 combines with J gene TRBJ1-1; D is uncertain. CDR3 length: 14 residues. The V end was cut by 6 bases, the J end by 1 base, with 13 bases between. Germline V gives CDR1 SGHRS, CDR2 YFSETQ. CDR3 coding DNA: TGCGCCAGCACCCTCGTCGGGTGGAACACTGAAGCTTTCTTT. Residues: CASTLVGWNTEAFF. The full variable domain, rest sourced from reference TRBV5-1 and TRBJ1-1, is KAGVTQTPRYLIKTRGQQVTLSCSPISGHRSVSWYQQTPGQGLQFLFEYFSETQRNKGNFPGRFSGRQFSNSRSEMNVSTLELGDSALYLCASTLVGWNTEAFFGQGTRLTVV.

This clone showed up just a few times. The chain uses TRBV7-9 and TRBJ2-1; 7 positions agree with TRBD2. The CDR3 length is 11 residues. Germline V gene data show CDR1 as SEHNR and CDR2 as FQNEAQ (reference sequence). J lost 9 bases, V lost 8 bases, and 4 bases had no gene match. DNA for the CDR3: TGTGCCAGCCAGCGGGACGGTGAGCAGTTCTTC. The encoded protein is CASQRDGEQFF.